The 30 T cell receptor beta chains below come from one sample, sequenced in a study of regulatory T cells in long-lasting Graves disease. With iRepertoire HTBI primers and Arm-PCR of CDR3 regions, TCR beta libraries were built. TCRdb independently ran MiXCR on the multiplex PCR reads; one entry per CDR3 protein. The sample lists 200,000 to 250,000 distinct CDR3 sequences; 15% to 20% were seen once. The time point was: newly diagnosed GD, antithyroid drugs for less than 3 months. The TCR library was made from RNA that had been extracted from PBMCs in TRIzol. The material sequenced was peripheral blood mononuclear cells (PBMCs), taken at new diagnosis, from a patient treated with antithyroid drugs. The receptors here all came from a female donor with Graves disease.

This clonotype was counted many times. The chain links TRBV6-2 or TRBV6-3 to TRBJ2-1; D ambiguous. This CDR3 is 14 amino acids long. The ends were cut back, 4 bases at V and 7 bases at J, with 14 bases in the middle. Germline CDR1 is MNHEY and CDR2 is SVGEGT. In DNA, the CDR3 is TGTGCCAGCAGTTCGCCCCCACAGTTGAATGAGCAGTTCTTC. This sequence encodes CASSSPPQLNEQFF.

This clonotype was seen ten or more times. CDR3 residues: CASSQVGSGTPHYYGYTF. The CDR3 region has the DNA TGTGCCAGCAGCCAAGTGGGTTCAGGGACGCCGCACTACTATGGCTACACCTTC. The rearrangement joins TRBV3-1 to TRBJ1-2, with a weak D call TRBD1 (5 bases). This CDR3 spans 18 amino acids. Between the trimmed V and J ends, which lost 1 base and 3 bases, there was a span of 21 bases. Germline lookup yields CDR1 LGHDT and CDR2 YNNKEL (reference sequence).

This clonotype has more than one count but fewer than ten. A clone one base away is much larger, so this may be a read error. V and J are TRBV2 and TRBJ1-5; 10 bases line up with TRBD1. Per germline, CDR1 SNHLY and CDR2 FYNNEI. The CDR3 loop spans 13 amino acids. The V segment lost 7 bases and the J segment 9 bases; nucleotides outside the gene matches: 6. The CDR3 coding sequence is TGTGCCAGCAACGGACAGGGGGGTCGGCCCCAGCATTTT. Translated: CASNGQGGRPQHF.

This clonotype has a count of ten or more. This chain joins TRBV9 and TRBJ2-1; no clear D. Trimming took 0 bases from V and 9 from J, leaving 7 bases between them. Germline assignment: CDR1 SGDLS and CDR2 YYNGEE. The CDR3 loop spans 12 amino acids. The CDR3 nucleotides are TGTGCCAGCAGCGTAGAAGTGGGTGAGCAGTTCTTC. It codes for CASSVEVGEQFF. Looking up the rest from reference TRBV9 and TRBJ2-1 gives the full variable domain: DSGVTQTPKHLITATGQRVTLRCSPRSGDLSVYWYQQSLDQGLQFLIQYYNGEERAKGNILERFSAQQFPDLHSELNLSSLELGDSALYFCASSVEVGEQFFGPGTRLTVL.

In this sample, this clonotype turned up many times. The chain recombines TRBV30 with TRBJ2-7; D gene uncertain. Trimming left V 4 bases short and J 0 bases short, with 13 bases between. This CDR3 comprises 14 residues. Germline V gene data show CDR1 as GTSNPN and CDR2 as SVGIG (reference sequence). The CDR3 loop is CAWNRRPSSYEQYF. The CDR3 DNA is TGTGCCTGGAATCGAAGGCCGAGCTCCTACGAGCAGTACTTC. Complete variable domain (other parts from reference TRBV30 and TRBJ2-7): SQTIHQWPATLVQPVGSPLSLECTVEGTSNPNLYWYRQAAGRGLQLLFYSVGIGQISSEVPQNLSASRPQDRQFILSSKKLLLSDSGFYLCAWNRRPSSYEQYFGPGTRLTVT.

The gene calls are TRBV9 and TRBJ2-7; maybe TRBD1 (9 bases). Trimming left V 4 bases short and J 3 bases short, with 41 bases between. Germline-derived CDR1 and CDR2 are SGDLS and YYNGEE. CDR3 length equals 23 residues. CDR3 DNA sequence: TGTGCCAGCAGCATATTCGCCCCGGGACAGGGAGGGTTAACTAGCGGAAATTACTACGAGCAGTACTTC. Protein sequence: CASSIFAPGQGGLTSGNYYEQYF. The full variable domain, its missing parts supplied by reference TRBV9 and TRBJ2-7, is DSGVTQTPKHLITATGQRVTLRCSPRSGDLSVYWYQQSLDQGLQFLIQYYNGEERAKGNILERFSAQQFPDLHSELNLSSLELGDSALYFCASSIFAPGQGGLTSGNYYEQYFGPGTRLTVT.

The CDR3 loop is CAIKASGRGHYEQYF. CDR3 in DNA: TGTGCCATCAAGGCTAGCGGGAGGGGGCACTACGAGCAGTACTTC. This sequence joins TRBV10-3 and TRBJ2-7; TRBD2 matches 12 bases. The CDR3 is made up of 15 amino acids. The V gene end was trimmed by 7 bases and the J gene end by 3 bases; junction bases not matched to a gene: 7. CDR1 ENHRY and CDR2 SYGVKD come from the germline V gene.

This clonotype was recorded at least ten times. The DNA of the CDR3 is TGTGCCAGCAGTTCCGACCGGGAAGAGCAGTTCTTC. Protein product: CASSSDREEQFF. V usage is TRBV6-2 or TRBV6-3 and J usage is TRBJ2-1, with D possibly matching TRBD2 (5 bases). This CDR3 is 12 amino acids long. The germline gives CDR1 MNHEY, CDR2 SVGEGT. V shed 4 bases and J shed 10 bases, with 11 bases lying between them.

As concerns this clonotype: A much more abundant neighbour one base away suggests this may be a read error. The chain recombines TRBV6-1 with TRBJ1-1, with TRBD1 identical over 7 bases. CDR3 length: 15 amino acids. From germline, CDR1 is MNHNS and CDR2 SASEGT. CDR3 sequence reads: CAGSPAEGANTEAFF. The CDR3 region has the DNA TGTGCCGGCAGCCCCGCGGAGGGGGCCAACACTGAAGCTTTCTTT.

This clonotype was observed many times. The chain links TRBV28 to TRBJ2-1; 12 positions agree with TRBD2. Germline V lookup: CDR1 MDHEN, CDR2 SYDVKM. J lost 8 bases, V lost 7 bases, and 6 bases had no gene match. The CDR3 runs 14 residues. The CDR3 protein is CASTRTSGTYEQFF. CDR3 nucleotide sequence: TGTGCCAGCACTCGGACTAGCGGGACGTATGAGCAGTTCTTC. The whole variable domain, remainder taken from reference TRBV28 and TRBJ2-1, is DVKVTQSSRYLVKRTGEKVFLECVQDMDHENMFWYRQDPGLGLRLIYFSYDVKMKEKGDIPEGYSVSREKKERFSLILESASTNQTSMYLCASTRTSGTYEQFFGPGTRLTVL.

This clonotype occurred many times. V is TRBV20-1 and J is TRBJ2-1, with a possible D match to TRBD2 (5 bases). The germline V gene encodes CDR1 DFQATT and CDR2 SNEGSKA (reference sequence). Trimming left V 6 bases short and J 8 bases short, with 14 bases between. This CDR3 has 12 amino acids. CDR3: CSAKLGYDEQFF. In DNA form, the CDR3 reads TGCAGTGCCAAACTAGGTTATGATGAGCAGTTCTTC.

This clonotype was counted many times. The rearrangement uses TRBV27 and TRBJ1-1; no clear D. The length of the CDR3 is 12 residues. V was pared by 9 bases and J by 5 bases, with 13 bases between. In germline, CDR1 is MNHEY, CDR2 SMNVEV (reference sequence). Here the CDR3 DNA reads TGTGCCAGTCGGACGCACGGGACTGAAGCTTTCTTT. The encoded protein is CASRTHGTEAFF.

The table lists this clonotype with many counts. The rearrangement joins TRBV10-3 to TRBJ1-5, with TRBD1 matching 9 bases. The germline V gene encodes CDR1 ENHRY and CDR2 SYGVKD. The length of the CDR3 is 15 residues. Trimming cost V 3 bases and J 3 bases; bases outside gene matches: 3. DNA of the CDR3: TGTGCCATCAGTGAATGGGACAGGGTCAATCAGCCCCAGCATTTT. Translating it yields CAISEWDRVNQPQHF.

On this clonotype: A much larger clone lies a single base off, so this may be a read error. This chain links TRBV6-1 with TRBJ2-3, with 9 bases that match TRBD2. The CDR3 runs 18 residues. V shed 6 bases, J shed 0 bases, and the junction held 13 bases outside the gene matches. In germline, CDR1 is MNHNS, CDR2 SASEGT. For the CDR3, the DNA is TGTGCCAGCAGGAGCCATGGCGGGAGGGATGGTAGCACAGATACGCAGTATTTT. It specifies CASRSHGGRDGSTDTQYF.

This clonotype was observed a handful of times. The chain recombines TRBV30 with TRBJ2-3, with TRBD2 as a possible D gene (5 bases). The V and J ends lost 6 bases and 1 base respectively, with 14 bases between them. CDR1 is GTSNPN, CDR2 SVGIG, per germline (reference sequence). This CDR3 region has 14 residues. In DNA form, the CDR3 reads TGTGCCTGTACGCGGGTCGGGGGCACAGATACGCAGTATTTT. This sequence encodes CACTRVGGTDTQYF.

At least ten counts were recorded for this clonotype. V is TRBV7-9 and J is TRBJ2-1; D remains unclear. The germline gives CDR1 SEHNR, CDR2 FQNEAQ (reference sequence). V lost 4 bases, J lost 6 bases, and 10 bases lay in between. CDR3 length equals 13 residues. The DNA of the CDR3 is TGTGCCAGCAGCTACCGTTCTTCCAATGAGCAGTTCTTC. This translates into CASSYRSSNEQFF.

At least ten counts were recorded for this clonotype. The chain recombines TRBV6-1 with TRBJ2-7, with no clear D. The V gene's germline CDR1 is MNHNS and CDR2 SASEGT. Between the trimmed V and J ends, which lost 5 bases and 0 bases, there was a span of 11 bases. This CDR3 comprises 14 residues. The CDR3 DNA is TGTGCCAGCAGTACAAAGATGAGCTCCTACGAGCAGTACTTC. Translation: CASSTKMSSYEQYF.

This clonotype came up many times. The rearrangement uses TRBV9 and TRBJ2-3; TRBD2 aligns across 7 bases. The CDR3 has 16 residues. Per the germline V gene, CDR1 is SGDLS and CDR2 is YYNGEE. V shed 4 bases and J 0 bases; nucleotides not matched to a gene: 8. The CDR3 DNA sequence: TGTGCCAGCAGCTGGGGACTATTCTCTAGCACAGATACGCAGTATTTT. Protein sequence: CASSWGLFSSTDTQYF.

The J gene is TRBJ1-1, the V gene TRBV29-1; D not resolved. The CDR3 loop spans 12 amino acids. Between the trimmed V and J ends, which lost 8 bases and 1 base, there was a span of 11 bases. Germline lookup yields CDR1 SQVTM and CDR2 ANQGSEA. The CDR3 coding sequence is TGCAGCTTACGTCGGCCGAACACTGAAGCTTTCTTT. It encodes CSLRRPNTEAFF. Variable domain in full (rest from reference TRBV29-1 and TRBJ1-1): SAVISQKPSRDICQRGTSLTIQCQVDSQVTMMFWYRQQPGQSLTLIATANQGSEATYESGFVIDKFPISRPNLTFSTLTVSNMSPEDSSIYLCSLRRPNTEAFFGQGTRLTVV.

A few counts support this clonotype. This chain joins TRBV15 and TRBJ1-2; D uncertain. Germline V gene lookup returns CDR1 LNHNV and CDR2 YYDKDF (reference sequence). V was clipped by 0 bases and J by 6 bases, with 14 bases between them. The CDR3 covers 15 residues. The CDR3 DNA follows: TGTGCCACCAGCAGAGATGAGCGGGGTTCTGATGGCTACACCTTC. Its translation: CATSRDERGSDGYTF.

This clonotype was seen a handful of times. The junction departs from germline at one end; a sequencing error may be responsible. This sequence joins TRBV7-9 and TRBJ2-3; 10 nucleotides line up with TRBD2. CDR3 length: 15 amino acids. CDR1 and CDR2 (germline): SEHNR, FQNEAQ (reference sequence). Written as DNA, the CDR3 is TGTGCCAGCAGCCTAGCGGGGGCTAGCACAGATACGCAGTATTTT. As protein: CASSLAGASTDTQYF.

This clonotype came up many times. The rearrangement uses TRBV11-3 and TRBJ2-1; 11 nucleotides align to TRBD2. Germline loops: CDR1 SGHNT, CDR2 YENEEA. The CDR3 is 16 amino acids. The V and J ends lost 5 bases and 2 bases, in that order; junction bases with no gene match: 5. The CDR3 here is CASSVLAGVAYNEQFF. In DNA form, the CDR3 reads TGTGCCAGCAGCGTACTAGCGGGAGTTGCCTACAATGAGCAGTTCTTC.

This clonotype was seen more than once but under ten times. V and J are TRBV11-2 and TRBJ2-5; D tentatively fits TRBD1 or TRBD2 (6 bases each). Looked up from germline, CDR1 is SGHAT and CDR2 is FQNNGV. The CDR3 has 13 amino acids. Between the trimmed V and J ends, which lost 5 bases and 7 bases, there was a span of 14 bases. CDR3 DNA: TGTGCCAGCAGCCCAACAGGAGGGGGGACCCAGTACTTC. Its protein product is CASSPTGGGTQYF.

This clonotype was recorded at least ten times. This chain uses TRBV24-1 with TRBJ2-2; 14 nucleotides match TRBD2. Germline V CDR1 and CDR2: KGHDR, SFDVKD. J was trimmed by 5 bases and V by 7 bases; bases with no gene match: 2. The CDR3 contains 15 residues. CDR3 loop: CATRTSGRGTGELFF. CDR3 coding DNA: TGTGCCACCAGGACTAGCGGGAGGGGTACCGGGGAGCTGTTTTTT.

This clonotype was found many times. The chain links TRBV7-8 to TRBJ2-3, with D perhaps being TRBD1 or TRBD2 (5 bases each). Trimming took 2 bases from V and 2 from J, leaving 14 bases between them. The CDR3 consists of 16 residues. CDR1 and CDR2 from the germline V gene are SGHVS and FQNEAQ. CDR3 nucleotide sequence: TGTGCCAGCAGCTTAACGAGCGGACACCCCACAGATACGCAGTATTTT. This codes for CASSLTSGHPTDTQYF.

This clonotype was detected only once. The genes are TRBV28 and TRBJ1-5, with D tentatively TRBD1 (5 bases). The CDR3 sequence is 15 residues long. V was trimmed by 4 bases and J by 0 bases, leaving 10 bases between them. CDR1 is MDHEN and CDR2 is SYDVKM in the germline V gene. The CDR3 DNA sequence: TGTGCCAGCAGTTCCACGGGGGGTAGCAATCAGCCCCAGCATTTT. The encoded protein is CASSSTGGSNQPQHF. Looking up the rest from reference TRBV28 and TRBJ1-5 gives the full variable domain: DVKVTQSSRYLVKRTGEKVFLECVQDMDHENMFWYRQDPGLGLRLIYFSYDVKMKEKGDIPEGYSVSREKKERFSLILESASTNQTSMYLCASSSTGGSNQPQHFGDGTRLSIL.

This clonotype was detected many times. The chain has TRBV5-1 and TRBJ2-1; maybe TRBD1 (5 bases). The CDR3 extends over 14 amino acids. V was cut by 0 bases and J by 12 bases, with 16 bases left in between. The germline gives CDR1 SGHRS, CDR2 YFSETQ. The CDR3, as DNA: TGCGCCAGCAGCTTGGAGACAGCCCGTAACTGGCAGTTCTTC. Protein product: CASSLETARNWQFF.

This clonotype was seen repeatedly, ten times or more. The chain recombines TRBV6-5 with TRBJ1-1; TRBD1 agrees at 7 bases. Germline V gene lookup returns CDR1 MNHEY and CDR2 SVGAGI. After removal of 4 bases from V and 0 bases from J, the junction contained 2 bases not matched to a gene. This CDR3 has 14 amino acids. CDR3 loop: CASSSGQMNTEAFF. The DNA of the CDR3 is TGTGCCAGCAGTTCGGGACAGATGAACACTGAAGCTTTCTTT.

This clonotype was seen repeatedly, ten times or more. In DNA form, the CDR3 reads TGTGCCAGCTCGGCGGGGGGCTTCTATGGCTACACCTTC. Its translation is CASSAGGFYGYTF. The chain is built from TRBV18 and TRBJ1-2; D perhaps matches TRBD1 (6 bases). The V and J ends lost 6 bases and 4 bases respectively, with 12 bases between them. Germline V gene lookup returns CDR1 KGHSH and CDR2 LQKENI. This CDR3 comprises 13 residues.

This clonotype was seen repeatedly, ten times or more. This chain links TRBV5-1 with TRBJ2-7; D is tentatively TRBD1 or TRBD2 (5 bases each). V was cut by 4 bases and J by 2 bases, with 13 bases left in between. Germline-derived CDR1 and CDR2 are SGHRS and YFSETQ. The CDR3 length is 14 residues. The CDR3 loop reads CASSPGDDAYEQYF. The CDR3 region has the DNA TGCGCCAGCAGCCCCGGGGACGACGCCTACGAGCAGTACTTC.